Listed below are T cell receptor beta chains from one sample, sequenced in a study of tumour-infiltrating T cells in Burkitt lymphoma. This table comes from immunoSEQ multiplex PCR, and its TCRdb copy is limited to in-frame clones, with some not included. The data show 2,500 to 3,000 clones, more than 75% seen once. Sequencing was carried out using tumor tissue. All receptors come from a human donor with diffuse large B-cell lymphoma. CDR3s include the opening cysteine and the closing phenylalanine or tryptophan. Each record gives: J gene, V gene, D gene, CDR3 DNA, CDR3 protein. The D gene is left open where the match is weak.

j_call: TRBJ2-1
v_call: TRBV5-4
d_call: -
cdr3_nt: TGTGCCAGCAGCTTGGTGGAGAACCAGAATGAGCAGTTCTTC
cdr3_aa: CASSLVENQNEQFF

j_call: TRBJ1-5
v_call: TRBV19
d_call: -
cdr3_nt: TGTGCCAGTAGTATCAGGGACAATCAGCCCCAGCATTTT
cdr3_aa: CASSIRDNQPQHF

j_call: TRBJ2-3
v_call: TRBV27
d_call: -
cdr3_nt: TGTGCCACCTCGTTTGGGCGCCTGACGGCGGATACGCAGTATTTT
cdr3_aa: CATSFGRLTADTQYF

j_call: TRBJ1-3
v_call: TRBV19
d_call: -
cdr3_nt: TGTGCCAGTAGTATAGACCCCAGTGCCGGCTCTGGAAACACCATATATTTT
cdr3_aa: CASSIDPSAGSGNTIYF

j_call: TRBJ1-1
v_call: TRBV19
d_call: -
cdr3_nt: TGTGCCAGTAGTCCCCAGGACCGGGCGTACACTGAAGCTTTCTTT
cdr3_aa: CASSPQDRAYTEAFF

j_call: TRBJ2-1
v_call: TRBV29-1
d_call: TRBD2
cdr3_nt: TGCAGCGTTGATCTCGGCCTAGCGGGAGGGGATGAGCAGTTCTTC
cdr3_aa: CSVDLGLAGGDEQFF

j_call: TRBJ1-1
v_call: TRBV18
d_call: TRBD1
cdr3_nt: TGTGCCAGCTCAGACTCCGGGACAGGGCTGAACACTGAAGCTTTAGGAAGGGCTTTCTTT
cdr3_aa: CASSDSGTGLNTEALGRAFF

j_call: TRBJ1-1
v_call: TRBV21-1
d_call: -
cdr3_nt: TGTGCCAGCAGCAAATTATCTTCATCTGGCGGGACGAGAAGAATGGCGGTCCCTGAAGCTTTCTTT
cdr3_aa: CASSKLSSSGGTRRMAVPEAFF

j_call: TRBJ2-3
v_call: TRBV5-4
d_call: TRBD2
cdr3_nt: TGTGCCAGCAGCTCACTAGCGGGAGTACGTGATACGCAGTATTTT
cdr3_aa: CASSSLAGVRDTQYF

j_call: TRBJ1-5
v_call: TRBV2
d_call: -
cdr3_nt: TGTGCCAGCAGTGAAGCTTGGGGGGGCATCCAGCATTTT
cdr3_aa: CASSEAWGGIQHF